This entry lists 9 T cell receptor beta chains sequenced from one sample in a study of shared clonotypes between healthy human individuals. Clones were sequenced by immunoSEQ multiplex PCR, and TCRdb holds only the in-frame ones, with some missing. The sample gives about 480,000 clones, about 80% of which show up once; around 13% is in the top ten. Sequencing input: PBMCs. The source of these receptors is a woman aged 40 to 50 in good health. Some clones in this sample may be carry-over from other donors' samples.

This clone was counted between two and nine times. The chain uses TRBV19 and TRBJ2-7; no clear D gene. The CDR3 runs 17 residues. Per the germline V gene, CDR1 is LNHDA and CDR2 is SQIVND (reference sequence). V dropped 6 bases and J dropped 4 bases, with 25 bases sitting between them. The CDR3 loop is CASSDRSTFGYGYEQYF. CDR3 in DNA: TGTGCCAGTAGCGATCGATCGACGTTTGGTTATGGGTACGAGCAGTACTTC.

This sequence joins TRBV19 and TRBJ2-2; TRBD1 is a possible D gene (7 bases). From germline, CDR1 is LNHDA and CDR2 SQIVND (reference sequence). This CDR3 has 16 amino acids. V was pared by 7 bases and J by 2 bases, with 17 bases between. CDR3 amino acids: CASKPRGTDNTGELFF. The CDR3, as DNA: TGTGCCAGTAAACCTCGGGGGACAGACAACACCGGGGAGCTGTTTTTT.

The chain uses TRBV6-5 and TRBJ2-7; 9 bases align to TRBD2. Germline V lookup: CDR1 MNHEY, CDR2 SVGAGI. The CDR3 consists of 14 residues. V dropped 5 bases and J dropped 3; count of bases not matched to a gene: 5. Here the CDR3 DNA reads TGTGCCAGCAGTAGGACTAGCGCGAACTACGAGCAGTACTTC. Protein: CASSRTSANYEQYF.

The DNA of the CDR3 is TGTGCCAGCAGCGGGGGTACGCAGTATTTT. This encodes CASSGGTQYF. The rearrangement links TRBV7-9 to TRBJ2-3; D may be TRBD1 or TRBD2 (5 bases each). The V end was cut by 5 bases, the J end by 8 bases, with 5 bases between. This CDR3 has 10 amino acids. In germline, CDR1 is SEHNR, CDR2 FQNEAQ (reference sequence).

The chain has TRBV4-3 and TRBJ1-1; weak D call: TRBD1 (5 bases). The germline V gene encodes CDR1 LGHNA and CDR2 YSLEER. The length of the CDR3 is 14 residues. V lost 5 bases and J 4 bases, leaving 14 bases between the germline ends. This CDR3 is CASSADTVGTEAFF. The CDR3 nucleotides are TGCGCCAGCAGCGCGGACACGGTCGGCACTGAAGCTTTCTTT.

This chain links TRBV9 with TRBJ2-1, with 9 bases identical to TRBD1. Germline values: CDR1 SGDLS, CDR2 YYNGEE. The CDR3 contains 15 residues. V was clipped by 4 bases and J by 7 bases; unmatched bases: 9. The CDR3 loop is CASSNTGTGWNEQFF. The CDR3 DNA follows: TGTGCCAGCAGCAATACCGGGACAGGGTGGAATGAGCAGTTCTTC.

This sequence joins TRBV7-2 and TRBJ1-1; tentative D call: TRBD1 (5 bases). This CDR3 spans 16 amino acids. Germline V lookup: CDR1 SGHTA, CDR2 FQGNSA. Trimming left V 1 base short and J 6 bases short, with 18 bases between. In nucleotides, the CDR3 is TGTGCCAGCAGCTTAGAGTTCCGGCAGGGAAGGGCTGAAGCTTTCTTT. Amino acid sequence: CASSLEFRQGRAEAFF.

This clone occurred a few times. V is TRBV4-3 and J is TRBJ2-3, with 10 bases matching TRBD2. The CDR3 sequence is 18 residues long. Germline trimming cut 2 bases from V and 0 bases from J; bases unmatched to any gene: 8. Germline values: CDR1 LGHNA, CDR2 YSLEER. The CDR3 loop reads CASSQRLAGSASTDTQYF. CDR3 nucleotides: TGCGCCAGCAGCCAACGACTAGCGGGTAGTGCTAGCACAGATACGCAGTATTTT.

A single count supports this clone. This CDR3 is also generated by other DNA sequences in the sample. This chain connects TRBV5-1 to TRBJ2-3; 10 bases are a match to TRBD2. This CDR3 is 16 amino acids long. Unmatched junction bases numbered 5, after V lost 4 bases and J lost 0 bases. Germline V gene sequence: CDR1 SGHRS, CDR2 YFSETQ. This chain's CDR3 is CASSPRLAGSTDTQYF. The CDR3 DNA is TGCGCCAGCAGCCCCCGACTAGCGGGTAGCACAGATACGCAGTATTTT.